This T cell receptor beta chain is from a study of blood T cell repertoires in COVID-19. TCRdb's table, derived via immunoSEQ multiplex PCR, lists solely in-frame clones and lacks some. The sample lists about 200,000 clones; roughly 85% were seen once. Seattle patient enrollment occurred during active infection, with longitudinal follow-up thereafter. The V and J ends lost 4 bases and 4 bases respectively, with 14 bases between them. CDR1 is MNHEY, CDR2 SMNVEV, per germline (reference sequence). This CDR3 contains 16 residues. Sequenced: peripheral blood. The rearrangement links TRBV27 to TRBJ1-6, with a possible D match to TRBD1 (5 bases). The source is an older woman with COVID-19, enrolled during active disease. The CDR3 DNA is TGTGCCAGCAGTTCAGGTCGGGAGGGGTATAATTCACCCCTCCACTTT. Residues: CASSSGREGYNSPLHF.